These 28 T cell receptor beta chains originate from one sample sequenced in a study of blood T cell repertoires in COVID-19. Clones were sequenced by immunoSEQ multiplex PCR, and TCRdb holds only the in-frame ones, with some missing. The repertoire holds 150,000 to 250,000 clones, with roughly 87% as singletons. Sequenced input: PBMCs or T cells enriched from blood (not recorded which). These TCRs come from a woman under 40 who had recovered from COVID-19.

The genes are TRBV27 and TRBJ2-1; the D is unclear. Trimming cost V 3 bases and J 5 bases, with 5 bases left between them. Germline V CDR1 and CDR2: MNHEY, SMNVEV (reference sequence). The CDR3 has 12 amino acids. CDR3 protein: CASSFNNNEQFF. The CDR3 nucleotides are TGTGCCAGCAGTTTCAACAACAATGAGCAGTTCTTC.

V gene TRBV20-1 combines with J gene TRBJ1-6; 7 bases align to TRBD1. Germline assignment: CDR1 DFQATT and CDR2 SNEGSKA (reference sequence). This CDR3 has 11 residues. V shed 5 bases and J 13 bases; nucleotides not matched to a gene: 5. The CDR3 loop is CSASLQGPLHF. CDR3 DNA sequence: TGCAGTGCTTCATTACAGGGGCCCCTCCACTTT.

This clone showed up just once. The chain has TRBV14 and TRBJ1-1; the D is unclear. Germline V gene sequence: CDR1 SGHDN, CDR2 FVKESK. The CDR3 length is 15 residues. V was shortened by 4 bases and J by 0 bases, with 12 bases between the two germline ends. The CDR3 loop reads CASSPLTRMNTEAFF. The CDR3 bases are TGTGCCAGCAGCCCCCTGACAAGAATGAACACTGAAGCTTTCTTT.

This sequence joins TRBV24-1 and TRBJ2-3, with 9 positions matching TRBD2. Looked up from germline, CDR1 is KGHDR and CDR2 is SFDVKD. This CDR3 is 16 amino acids long. J lost 6 bases, V lost 4 bases, and 10 bases had no gene match. The CDR3 region is CATSDKIAGVKDTQYF. The CDR3 nucleotides read TGTGCCACCAGTGACAAGATAGCGGGAGTGAAGGATACGCAGTATTTT.

The rearrangement joins TRBV19 to TRBJ1-1; D remains unclear. Trimming took off 3 bases at V and 3 bases at J, with 11 bases between the two ends. Germline V gives CDR1 LNHDA, CDR2 SQIVND (reference sequence). CDR3 length equals 14 residues. This chain's CDR3 is CASSIQPGDTEAFF. The CDR3 region has the DNA TGTGCCAGTAGTATCCAGCCCGGGGACACTGAAGCTTTCTTT.

This CDR3 reads CASSPSGVASGNTIYF. The CDR3 DNA follows: TGTGCCAGCAGCCCTTCGGGGGTGGCCTCTGGAAACACCATATATTTT. The chain combines TRBV9 with TRBJ1-3; weak D call: TRBD1 (5 bases). V lost 4 bases to trimming and J lost 0 bases, with 14 bases between them. This CDR3 region has 16 residues. The germline V gene encodes CDR1 SGDLS and CDR2 YYNGEE.

The chain recombines TRBV27 with TRBJ1-4; D not resolved. Germline CDR1 reads MNHEY; CDR2 reads SMNVEV (reference sequence). The CDR3 runs 15 residues. V was trimmed by 5 bases and J by 0 bases, leaving 10 bases between them. As DNA, the CDR3 is TGTGCCAGCAGTGATATCGGGACAACTAATGAAAAACTGTTTTTT. Residues: CASSDIGTTNEKLFF.

The CDR3 DNA reads TGCAGTGCTGGACACCTCTATGGCTACACCTTC. This gives the protein CSAGHLYGYTF. This rearrangement joins TRBV20-1 to TRBJ1-2; maybe TRBD1 (5 bases). Germline CDR1 reads DFQATT; CDR2 reads SNEGSKA (reference sequence). Trimming shortened V by 5 bases and J by 4 bases, and 8 bases separated the two germline ends. This CDR3 has 11 amino acids.

The chain couples TRBV24-1 to TRBJ2-1; D possibly corresponds to TRBD2 (6 bases). Germline V gene lookup returns CDR1 KGHDR and CDR2 SFDVKD. V lost 3 bases, J lost 5 bases, and 10 bases lay in between. The CDR3 spans 14 residues. The CDR3 nucleotides are TGTGCCACCAGTGATGAGCGGGCCCACAATGAGCAGTTCTTC. It is translated as CATSDERAHNEQFF.

The table lists this clone with a few counts. The chain couples TRBV14 to TRBJ2-3, with 14 bases fitting TRBD2. The V and J ends lost 6 bases and 6 bases, in that order; junction bases with no gene match: 14. The germline V gene encodes CDR1 SGHDN and CDR2 FVKESK. This CDR3 comprises 18 residues. The CDR3 nucleotides are TGTGCCAGCAGTAAATCCCTAGGACTAGCGGGGGGTTCGGATACGCAGTATTTT. Amino acid sequence: CASSKSLGLAGGSDTQYF.

The V gene is TRBV19, the J gene TRBJ2-7, with 9 bases aligning to TRBD1. The CDR3 runs to 14 residues. Germline CDR1 is LNHDA and CDR2 is SQIVND (reference sequence). The V segment lost 10 bases and the J segment 5 bases; nucleotides outside the gene matches: 12. For the CDR3, the DNA is TGTGCCACCCAACCCTTGACAGGGGGGGACGAGCAGTACTTC. Translated: CATQPLTGGDEQYF.

The CDR3 sequence is CASSAGETQYF. The DNA of the CDR3 is TGTGCCAGCAGCGCGGGAGAGACCCAGTACTTC. The gene calls are TRBV7-9 and TRBJ2-5; maybe TRBD2 (5 bases). Germline V gives CDR1 SEHNR, CDR2 FQNEAQ (reference sequence). V was pared by 5 bases and J by 4 bases, with 5 bases between. The CDR3 loop spans 11 amino acids.

This chain links TRBV19 with TRBJ2-6; unclear D gene. V lost 7 bases, J lost 2 bases, and 6 bases lay in between. This CDR3 spans 13 amino acids. From germline, CDR1 is LNHDA and CDR2 SQIVND (reference sequence). The CDR3 is CASNQAGANVLTF. CDR3 DNA: TGTGCCAGTAATCAGGCTGGGGCCAACGTCCTGACTTTC.

The V and J genes are TRBV6-1 and TRBJ1-5; no definite D call. V was pared by 7 bases and J by 4 bases, with 11 bases between. This CDR3 comprises 13 residues. Germline V gene data show CDR1 as MNHNS and CDR2 as SASEGT. CDR3 sequence: CASTRDPNQPQHF. CDR3 nucleotides: TGTGCCAGCACGAGGGATCCAAATCAGCCCCAGCATTTT.

The genes are TRBV7-8 and TRBJ2-7; tentative D call: TRBD1 (6 bases). Germline CDR1 SGHVS, CDR2 FQNEAQ. The CDR3 spans 15 residues. The germline V and J ends were trimmed by 4 bases and 5 bases, with 18 bases remaining between them. Written as DNA, the CDR3 is TGTGCCAGCAGCTCCACTGGAGGACAGATCCACGAGCAGTACTTC. Translating gives CASSSTGGQIHEQYF.

V is TRBV28 and J is TRBJ1-2; D possibly corresponds to TRBD1 (6 bases). The CDR3 loop spans 15 amino acids. Germline values: CDR1 MDHEN, CDR2 SYDVKM. Trimming removed 2 bases from V and 0 bases from J, with 10 bases in between. CDR3 DNA sequence: TGTGCCAGCAGTTTAGGGCAGGGGTCTAACTATGGCTACACCTTC. Its translation: CASSLGQGSNYGYTF.

The V call is TRBV25-1, the J call TRBJ1-4; TRBD1 is a possible D gene (5 bases). The CDR3 has 14 amino acids. The germline gives CDR1 MGHDK, CDR2 SYGVNS. V gave up 4 bases and J gave up 10 bases, with 16 bases separating them. The CDR3 DNA is TGTGCCAGCAGTGGAGAACCCGGGGGGGGAAAACTGTTTTTT. Its translation is CASSGEPGGGKLFF. The full variable domain, in which reference TRBV25-1 and TRBJ1-4 provide the parts outside the CDR3, is EADIYQTPRYLVIGTGKKITLECSQTMGHDKMYWYQQDPGMELHLIHYSYGVNSTEKGDLSSESTVSRIRTEHFPLTLESARPSHTSQYLCASSGEPGGGKLFFGSGTQLSVL.

The chain couples TRBV4-3 to TRBJ1-1; the D is unclear. Germline CDR1 reads LGHNA; CDR2 reads YSLEER. The CDR3 is 15 residues long. Trimming stripped 5 bases from V and 5 bases from J, with 18 bases between. The CDR3 bases are TGCGCCAGCAGCTCCGGCCGGGTAATTTCGACTGAAGCTTTCTTT. This codes for CASSSGRVISTEAFF.

The chain links TRBV4-3 to TRBJ1-4, with a possible D match to TRBD1 (6 bases). Germline V gene lookup returns CDR1 LGHNA and CDR2 YSLEER. This CDR3 region has 14 residues. V lost 1 base and J lost 4, with 7 bases in between. CDR3 loop: CASSQGRGNEKLFF. The CDR3 coding sequence is TGCGCCAGCAGCCAAGGCAGGGGTAATGAAAAACTGTTTTTT.

The rearrangement joins TRBV9 to TRBJ2-1; the match to TRBD2 covers 8 bases. CDR3 length: 16 amino acids. V lost 0 bases and J lost 5; bases outside the gene matches: 7. Germline CDR1 reads SGDLS; CDR2 reads YYNGEE. Written as DNA, the CDR3 is TGTGCCAGCAGCGTAGAGTGGACTAGCAGCAACAATGAGCAGTTCTTC. Its translation: CASSVEWTSSNNEQFF.

The V gene is TRBV6-1, the J gene TRBJ1-2; D unclear. The CDR3 consists of 13 residues. Germline V lookup: CDR1 MNHNS, CDR2 SASEGT. Deletions cut 7 bases from V and 4 bases from J, with 13 bases between. CDR3 residues: CASKDGEGYGYTF. Here the CDR3 DNA reads TGTGCCAGCAAAGACGGGGAGGGCTATGGCTACACCTTC.

This chain links TRBV19 with TRBJ2-3; 11 bases are a match to TRBD2. The CDR3 has 15 amino acids. J lost 7 bases, V lost 4 bases, and 7 bases had no gene match. CDR1 is LNHDA, CDR2 SQIVND, per germline (reference sequence). CDR3: CASSSLAGGVNTQYF. DNA for the CDR3: TGTGCCAGTAGTAGCCTAGCGGGAGGTGTAAATACGCAGTATTTT.

Worth noting for this clone: A junction end diverges from the germline sequence, so it may reflect a read error. The chain combines TRBV6-1 with TRBJ1-6, with a possible D match to TRBD1 (6 bases). Germline loops: CDR1 MNHNS, CDR2 SASEGT. The CDR3 contains 12 residues. The CDR3 DNA follows: TGTGCCAGCAGGGAAGGACAGCGATCCCTCCACTTT. This codes for CASREGQRSLHF.

The rearrangement links TRBV5-1 to TRBJ2-2; 7 bases fit TRBD1. This CDR3 comprises 14 residues. J gave up 3 bases and V 5 bases, and 4 bases lay outside the gene matches. Per the germline V gene, CDR1 is SGHRS and CDR2 is YFSETQ. CDR3 region: CASRFTGDTGELFF. In nucleotides, the CDR3 is TGCGCCAGCAGGTTTACAGGGGACACCGGGGAGCTGTTTTTT.

The rearrangement joins TRBV7-9 to TRBJ1-4; 8 bases align to TRBD1. Germline V gives CDR1 SEHNR, CDR2 FQNEAQ (reference sequence). CDR3 length equals 14 residues. After removal of 5 bases from V and 4 bases from J, the junction contained 3 bases not matched to a gene. CDR3 amino acids: CASSPGQDNEKLFF. The CDR3 region has the DNA TGTGCCAGCAGCCCGGGACAGGATAATGAAAAACTGTTTTTT.

V gene TRBV30 combines with J gene TRBJ2-1; no definite D call. The V gene's germline CDR1 is GTSNPN and CDR2 SVGIG (reference sequence). The V end was cut by 4 bases, the J end by 6 bases, with 13 bases between. The CDR3 contains 13 residues. The CDR3 nucleotides read TGTGCCTGGACCCCGACACGGCTCAATGAGCAGTTCTTC. This gives the protein CAWTPTRLNEQFF.

The CDR3 sequence: CASSYGQGIDEQYF. The DNA of the CDR3 is TGCGCCAGCAGCTACGGACAGGGTATCGACGAGCAGTACTTC. The chain has TRBV5-1 and TRBJ2-7; TRBD1 matches at 8 bases. The CDR3 loop spans 14 amino acids. CDR1 SGHRS and CDR2 YFSETQ come from the germline V gene. With 3 bases clipped from V and 5 bases from J, the junction kept 7 bases outside the gene matches.

The rearrangement joins TRBV7-9 to TRBJ1-1; D gene uncertain. The V gene lost 8 bases and the J gene lost 2 bases, with 12 bases spanning the gap. Germline V gene data show CDR1 as SEHNR and CDR2 as FQNEAQ (reference sequence). This CDR3 comprises 13 residues. CDR3 sequence: CASHPGVNTEAFF. The CDR3 DNA reads TGTGCCAGCCACCCCGGGGTCAACACTGAAGCTTTCTTT.